This TCR beta chain was identified in a study of CD8 T cells in Susac syndrome. Regarding the study as a whole: It was acknowledged by the study that relatively few individuals were included in its TCR sequencing and HLA analysis.

When the RNA was reverse transcribed, random hexamers were used with an input of roughly 0.5 to 1 ug. Each CDR3 protein is one row after TCRdb ran MiXCR on the immunoSEQ multiplex PCR reads. The data hold some 100,000 distinct CDR3 sequences, with roughly 95% observed a single time. To note about this clonotype: Its target is unknown.

From germline, CDR1 is LNHNV and CDR2 YYDKDF (reference sequence). This CDR3 contains 16 residues. The ends were cut back, 0 bases at V and 5 bases at J, with 15 bases in the middle. From blood CD8+ and CD4+ T cells, TCR beta sequences were generated. The individuals used as controls were healthy donors who had been matched for both age and sex. TEMRA cells were FACS-enriched, while CD8+ and CD4+ T cells were negatively isolated. The V gene is TRBV15, the J gene TRBJ2-3; D is perhaps TRBD2 (6 bases). The sample consisted of CD4+ T cells from PBMCs. This sequence was found in a human donor in good health. CDR3: CATSRDFGGRGDTQYF. CDR3 coding DNA: TGTGCCACCAGCAGAGATTTCGGAGGGAGAGGAGATACGCAGTATTTT.